This T cell receptor beta chain was captured in a study of immune cell composition in non-small cell lung cancer. Study information: Most cases were lung adenocarcinoma or squamous cell carcinoma. Study results and limitations: Shared sequences between tumour-reactive and dominant in vivo clones were not proven. Lung squamous cell carcinoma tumours had significantly higher top 10 clone scores and productive clonality than lung adenocarcinoma. Tumour-associated clones >0.5% occurred in around 35% of adenocarcinomas, roughly four fifths of squamous.

Sequenced by immunoSEQ multiplex PCR; TCRdb stores in-frame clones only, minus some. Of about 2,900 clones listed, approximately 72% are singletons. On this clone itself: Its antigen is not identified.

Germline V gives CDR1 SNHLY, CDR2 FYNNEI. The CDR3 has 14 amino acids. Trimming pared 5 bases from V and 2 bases from J, leaving 11 bases between. This chain joins TRBV2 and TRBJ2-3; a possible D gene is TRBD2 (5 bases). The sample consisted of lung tumor tissue. The sequence came from a human donor with non-small cell lung cancer. CDR3: CASSFGLTTDTQYF. The DNA of the CDR3 is TGTGCCAGCAGTTTCGGACTGACCACAGATACGCAGTATTTT.